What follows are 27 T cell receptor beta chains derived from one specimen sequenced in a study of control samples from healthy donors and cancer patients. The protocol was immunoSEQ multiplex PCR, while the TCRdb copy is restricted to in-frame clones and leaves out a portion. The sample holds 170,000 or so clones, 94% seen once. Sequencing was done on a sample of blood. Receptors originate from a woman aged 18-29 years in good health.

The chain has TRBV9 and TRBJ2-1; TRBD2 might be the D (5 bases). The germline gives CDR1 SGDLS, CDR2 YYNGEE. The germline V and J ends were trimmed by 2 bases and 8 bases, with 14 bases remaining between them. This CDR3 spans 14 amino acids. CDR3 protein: CASSVEALKDEQFF. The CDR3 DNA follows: TGTGCCAGCAGCGTGGAGGCTCTTAAGGATGAGCAGTTCTTC.

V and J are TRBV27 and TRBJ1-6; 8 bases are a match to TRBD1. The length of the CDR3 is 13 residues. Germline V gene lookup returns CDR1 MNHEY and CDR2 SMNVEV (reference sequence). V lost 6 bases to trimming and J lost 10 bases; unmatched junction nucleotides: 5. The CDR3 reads CASSGQGGSPLHF. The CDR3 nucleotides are TGTGCCAGCAGCGGACAGGGAGGCTCACCCCTCCACTTT.

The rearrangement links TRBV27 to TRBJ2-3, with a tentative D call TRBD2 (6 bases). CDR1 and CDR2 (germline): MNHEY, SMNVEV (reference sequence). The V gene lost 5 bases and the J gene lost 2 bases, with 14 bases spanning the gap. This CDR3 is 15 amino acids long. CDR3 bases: TGTGCCAGCAGTCGCACGGGACTTAACACAGATACGCAGTATTTT. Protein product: CASSRTGLNTDTQYF.

Written as DNA, the CDR3 is TGTGCCAGCGGACAGGGTATCTACGAGCAGTACTTC. Its protein is CASGQGIYEQYF. The J gene is TRBJ2-7, the V gene TRBV6-5; 8 bases line up with TRBD1. The germline gives CDR1 MNHEY, CDR2 SVGAGI. The junction had 3 bases not matched to a gene; V was cut back by 8 bases and J by 3 bases. This CDR3 spans 12 amino acids.

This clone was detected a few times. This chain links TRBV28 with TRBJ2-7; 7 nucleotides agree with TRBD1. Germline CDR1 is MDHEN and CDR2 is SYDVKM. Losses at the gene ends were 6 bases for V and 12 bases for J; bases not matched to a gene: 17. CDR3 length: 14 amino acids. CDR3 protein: CASRDSTGLIRPYF. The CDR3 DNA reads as TGTGCCAGCAGAGATTCGACAGGGCTAATCCGGCCGTACTTC.

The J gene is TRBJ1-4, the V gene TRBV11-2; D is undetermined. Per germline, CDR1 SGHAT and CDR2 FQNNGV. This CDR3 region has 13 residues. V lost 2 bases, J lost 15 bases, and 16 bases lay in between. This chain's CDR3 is CASSLRRGIRVFF. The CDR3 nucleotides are TGTGCCAGCAGCTTACGGCGAGGGATCCGGGTGTTTTTT.

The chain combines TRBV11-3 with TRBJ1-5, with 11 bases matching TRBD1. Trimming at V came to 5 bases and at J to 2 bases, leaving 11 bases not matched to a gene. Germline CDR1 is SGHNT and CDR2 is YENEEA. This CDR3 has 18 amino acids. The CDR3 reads CASSPSDRGHEGNQPQHF. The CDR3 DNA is TGTGCCAGCAGCCCCTCGGACAGGGGGCATGAGGGCAATCAGCCCCAGCATTTT.

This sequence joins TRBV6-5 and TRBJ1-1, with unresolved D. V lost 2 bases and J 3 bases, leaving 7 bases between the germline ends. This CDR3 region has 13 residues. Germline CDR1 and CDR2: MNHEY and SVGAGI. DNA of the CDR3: TGTGCCAGCAGTTACGGGCAGGACACTGAAGCTTTCTTT. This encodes CASSYGQDTEAFF.

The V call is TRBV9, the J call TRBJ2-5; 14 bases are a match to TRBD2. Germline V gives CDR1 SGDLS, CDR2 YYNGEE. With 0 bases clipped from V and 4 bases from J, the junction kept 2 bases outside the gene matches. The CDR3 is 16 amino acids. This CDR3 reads CASSVGLAGGPETQYF. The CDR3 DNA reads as TGTGCCAGCAGCGTAGGACTAGCGGGGGGGCCAGAGACCCAGTACTTC.

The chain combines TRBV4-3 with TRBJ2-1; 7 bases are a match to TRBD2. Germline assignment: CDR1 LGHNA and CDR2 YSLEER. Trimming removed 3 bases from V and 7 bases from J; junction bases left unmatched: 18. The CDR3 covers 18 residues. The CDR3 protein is CASSQKKDFPGLPNEQFF. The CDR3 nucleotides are TGCGCCAGCAGCCAGAAAAAGGATTTCCCGGGACTACCAAATGAGCAGTTCTTC.

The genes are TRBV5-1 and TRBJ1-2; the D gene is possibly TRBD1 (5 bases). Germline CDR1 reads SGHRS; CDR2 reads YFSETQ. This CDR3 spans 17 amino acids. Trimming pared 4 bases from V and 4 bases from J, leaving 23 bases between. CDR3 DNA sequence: TGCGCCAGCAGCCCGGAAGGGTTCTCAGGGTCGCCCTATGGCTACACCTTC. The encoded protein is CASSPEGFSGSPYGYTF.

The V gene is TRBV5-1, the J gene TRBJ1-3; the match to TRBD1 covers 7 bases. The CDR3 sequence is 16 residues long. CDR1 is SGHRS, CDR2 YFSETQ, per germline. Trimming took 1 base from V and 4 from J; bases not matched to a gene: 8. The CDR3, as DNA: TGCGCCAGCAGCTTGTGGCGACAGGGTTCAGGAAACACCATATATTTT. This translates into CASSLWRQGSGNTIYF.

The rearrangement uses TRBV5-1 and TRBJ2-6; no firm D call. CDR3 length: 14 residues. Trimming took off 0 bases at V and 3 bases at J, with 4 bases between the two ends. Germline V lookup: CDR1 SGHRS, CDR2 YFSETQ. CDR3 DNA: TGCGCCAGCAGCTTGGAGTTTGGGGCCAACGTCCTGACTTTC. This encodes CASSLEFGANVLTF.

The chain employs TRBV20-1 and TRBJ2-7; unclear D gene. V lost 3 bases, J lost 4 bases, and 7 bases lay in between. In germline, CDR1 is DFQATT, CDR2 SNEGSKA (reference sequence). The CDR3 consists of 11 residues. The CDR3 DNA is TGCAGTGCTAGTTTAACTTACGAGCAGTACTTC. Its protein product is CSASLTYEQYF.

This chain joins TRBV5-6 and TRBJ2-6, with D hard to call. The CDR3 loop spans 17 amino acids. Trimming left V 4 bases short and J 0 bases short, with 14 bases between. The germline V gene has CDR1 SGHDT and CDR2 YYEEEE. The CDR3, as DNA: TGTGCCAGCAGCCCCTTAGGGTTCGGCTCTGGGGCCAACGTCCTGACTTTC. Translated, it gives CASSPLGFGSGANVLTF. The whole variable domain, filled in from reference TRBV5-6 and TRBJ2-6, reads DAGVTQSPTHLIKTRGQQVTLRCSPKSGHDTVSWYQQALGQGPQFIFQYYEEEERQRGNFPDRFSGHQFPNYSSELNVNALLLGDSALYLCASSPLGFGSGANVLTFGAGSRLTVL.

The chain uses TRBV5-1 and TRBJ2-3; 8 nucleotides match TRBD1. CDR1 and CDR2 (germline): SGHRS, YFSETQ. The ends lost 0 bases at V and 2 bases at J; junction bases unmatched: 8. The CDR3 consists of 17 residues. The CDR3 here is CASSLEGAGGTTDTQYF. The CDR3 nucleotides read TGCGCCAGCAGCTTGGAGGGCGCAGGGGGCACCACAGATACGCAGTATTTT. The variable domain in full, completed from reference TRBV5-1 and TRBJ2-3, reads KAGVTQTPRYLIKTRGQQVTLSCSPISGHRSVSWYQQTPGQGLQFLFEYFSETQRNKGNFPGRFSGRQFSNSRSEMNVSTLELGDSALYLCASSLEGAGGTTDTQYFGPGTRLTVL.

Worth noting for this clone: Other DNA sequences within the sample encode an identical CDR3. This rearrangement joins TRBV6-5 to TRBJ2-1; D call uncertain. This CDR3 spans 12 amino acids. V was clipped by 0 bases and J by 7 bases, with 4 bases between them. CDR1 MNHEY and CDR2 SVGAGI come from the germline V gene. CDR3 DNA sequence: TGTGCCAGCAGTTACTCCGGAAATGAGCAGTTCTTC. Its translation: CASSYSGNEQFF.

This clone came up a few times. CDR3 in DNA: TGTGCCAGCAGCCTTAGCGAGACTTCTGGGGCCAACGTCCTGACTTTC. It is translated as CASSLSETSGANVLTF. The chain uses TRBV11-2 and TRBJ2-6; D possibly corresponds to TRBD2 (5 bases). Between the trimmed V and J ends, which lost 5 bases and 1 base, there was a span of 12 bases. Germline assignment: CDR1 SGHAT and CDR2 FQNNGV. This CDR3 has 16 residues.

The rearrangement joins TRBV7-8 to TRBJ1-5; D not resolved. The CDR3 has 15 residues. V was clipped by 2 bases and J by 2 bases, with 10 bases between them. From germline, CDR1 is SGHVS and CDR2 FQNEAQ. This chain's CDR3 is CASSLWGRGNQPQHF. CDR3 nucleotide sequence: TGTGCCAGCAGCTTATGGGGTCGTGGCAATCAGCCCCAGCATTTT.

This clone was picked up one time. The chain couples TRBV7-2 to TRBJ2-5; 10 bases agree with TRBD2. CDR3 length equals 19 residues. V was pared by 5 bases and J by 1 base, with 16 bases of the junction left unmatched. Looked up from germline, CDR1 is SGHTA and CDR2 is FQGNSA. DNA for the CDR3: TGTGCCAGCAGCCTCCACCTTCTAGCGGGGGCCATCCTCCAAGAGACCCAGTACTTC. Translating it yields CASSLHLLAGAILQETQYF.

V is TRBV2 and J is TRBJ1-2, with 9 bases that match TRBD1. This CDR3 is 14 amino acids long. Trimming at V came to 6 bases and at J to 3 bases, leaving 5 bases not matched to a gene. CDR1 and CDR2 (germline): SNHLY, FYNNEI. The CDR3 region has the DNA TGTGCCAGCAGCCGGGACAGGGATGACTATGGCTACACCTTC. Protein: CASSRDRDDYGYTF.

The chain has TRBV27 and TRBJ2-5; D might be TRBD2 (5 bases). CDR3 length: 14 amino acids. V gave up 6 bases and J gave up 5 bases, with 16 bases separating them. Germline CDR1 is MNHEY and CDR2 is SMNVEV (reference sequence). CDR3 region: CASSPVGVWETQYF. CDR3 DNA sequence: TGTGCCAGCAGCCCTGTCGGGGTCTGGGAGACCCAGTACTTC.

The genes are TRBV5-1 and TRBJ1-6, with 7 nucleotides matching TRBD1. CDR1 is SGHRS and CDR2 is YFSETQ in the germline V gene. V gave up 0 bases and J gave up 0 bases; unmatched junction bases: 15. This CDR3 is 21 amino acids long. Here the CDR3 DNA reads TGCGCCAGCAGCTTGGATGGCAAAGGGGGCGTGTTGAGCTCCTATAATTCACCCCTCCACTTT. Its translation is CASSLDGKGGVLSSYNSPLHF. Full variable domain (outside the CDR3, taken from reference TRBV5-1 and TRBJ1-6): KAGVTQTPRYLIKTRGQQVTLSCSPISGHRSVSWYQQTPGQGLQFLFEYFSETQRNKGNFPGRFSGRQFSNSRSEMNVSTLELGDSALYLCASSLDGKGGVLSSYNSPLHFGNGTRLTVT.

CDR3 nucleotides: TGTGCCAGTAGTATAGAGGGAACGGGAGTTAGACAGTTCTTC. Amino acids: CASSIEGTGVRQFF. This rearrangement joins TRBV19 to TRBJ2-1; D may be TRBD2 (6 bases). CDR3 length equals 14 residues. Trimming stripped 0 bases from V and 13 bases from J, with 16 bases between. CDR1 and CDR2 (germline): LNHDA, SQIVND (reference sequence).

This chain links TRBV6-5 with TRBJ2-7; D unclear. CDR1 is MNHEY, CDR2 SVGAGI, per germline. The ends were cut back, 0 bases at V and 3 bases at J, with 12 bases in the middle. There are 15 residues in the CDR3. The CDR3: CASSYSTQPVYEQYF. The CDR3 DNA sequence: TGTGCCAGCAGTTACTCGACACAACCGGTCTACGAGCAGTACTTC.

The CDR3 DNA reads TGTGCCAGCAGCCAGAGGACTGGAGACACTGAAGCTTTCTTT. Its protein product is CASSQRTGDTEAFF. V gene TRBV27 combines with J gene TRBJ1-1, with D unclear. Trimming removed 6 bases from V and 3 bases from J, with 14 bases in between. CDR3 length: 14 residues. Germline CDR1 MNHEY, CDR2 SMNVEV (reference sequence).

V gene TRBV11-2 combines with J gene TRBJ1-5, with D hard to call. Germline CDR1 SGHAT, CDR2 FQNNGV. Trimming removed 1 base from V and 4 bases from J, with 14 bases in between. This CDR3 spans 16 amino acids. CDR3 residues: CASSLGVSGPNQPQHF. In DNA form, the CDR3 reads TGTGCCAGCAGCTTAGGGGTTTCAGGACCAAATCAGCCCCAGCATTTT.